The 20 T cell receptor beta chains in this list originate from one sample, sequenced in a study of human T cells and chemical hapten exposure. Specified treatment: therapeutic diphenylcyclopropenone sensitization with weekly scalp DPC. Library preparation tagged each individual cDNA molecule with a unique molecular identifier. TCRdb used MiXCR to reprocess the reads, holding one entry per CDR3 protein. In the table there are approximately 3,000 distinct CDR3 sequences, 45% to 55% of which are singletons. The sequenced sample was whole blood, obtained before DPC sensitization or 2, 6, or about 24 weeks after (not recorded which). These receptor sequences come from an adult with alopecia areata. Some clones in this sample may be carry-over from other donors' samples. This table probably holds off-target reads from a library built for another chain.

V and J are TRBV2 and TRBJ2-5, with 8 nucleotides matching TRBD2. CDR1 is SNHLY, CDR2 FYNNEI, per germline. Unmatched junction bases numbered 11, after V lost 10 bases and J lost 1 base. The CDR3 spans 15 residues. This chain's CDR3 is CATRSAGALQETQYF. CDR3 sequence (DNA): TGTGCCACCAGGTCAGCGGGGGCCCTCCAAGAGACCCAGTACTTC.

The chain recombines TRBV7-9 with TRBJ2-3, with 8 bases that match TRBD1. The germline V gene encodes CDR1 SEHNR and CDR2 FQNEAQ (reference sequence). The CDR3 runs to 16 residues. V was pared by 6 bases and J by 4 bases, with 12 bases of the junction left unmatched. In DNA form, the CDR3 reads TGTGCCAGCAGTCGGGACAGGTGGGATCGATCAGATACGCAGTATTTT. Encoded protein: CASSRDRWDRSDTQYF.

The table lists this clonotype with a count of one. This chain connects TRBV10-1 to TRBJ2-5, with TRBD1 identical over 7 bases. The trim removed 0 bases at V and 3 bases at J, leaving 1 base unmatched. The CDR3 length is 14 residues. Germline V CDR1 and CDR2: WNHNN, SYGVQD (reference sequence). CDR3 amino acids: CASSESTGEETQYF. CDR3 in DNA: TGCGCCAGCAGTGAGTCAACAGGGGAAGAGACCCAGTACTTC.

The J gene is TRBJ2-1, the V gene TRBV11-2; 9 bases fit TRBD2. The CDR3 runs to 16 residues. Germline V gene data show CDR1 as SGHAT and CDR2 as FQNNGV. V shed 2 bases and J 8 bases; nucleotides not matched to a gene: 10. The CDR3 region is CASSLKWRGGVDEQFF. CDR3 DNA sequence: TGTGCCAGCAGCTTAAAGTGGCGGGGGGGCGTAGATGAGCAGTTCTTC.

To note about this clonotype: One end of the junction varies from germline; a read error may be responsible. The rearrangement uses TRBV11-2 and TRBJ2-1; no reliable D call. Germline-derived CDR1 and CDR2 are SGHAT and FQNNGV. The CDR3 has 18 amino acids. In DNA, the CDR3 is TGTGCCAGCAGCCTAGACCGGGCAGACCGAAGCTCCTACAATGAGCAGTTCTTC. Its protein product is CASSLDRADRSSYNEQFF. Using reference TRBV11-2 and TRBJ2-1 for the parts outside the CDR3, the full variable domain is EAGVAQSPRYKIIEKRQSVAFWCNPISGHATLYWYQQILGQGPKLLIQFQNNGVVDDSQLPKDRFSAERLKGVDSTLKIQPAKLEDSAVYLCASSLDRADRSSYNEQFFGPGTRLTVL.

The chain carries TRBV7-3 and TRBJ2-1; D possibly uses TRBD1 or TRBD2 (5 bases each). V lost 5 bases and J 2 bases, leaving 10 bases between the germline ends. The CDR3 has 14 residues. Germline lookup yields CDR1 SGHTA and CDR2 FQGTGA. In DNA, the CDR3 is TGTGCCAGCAGCGGTCAGGGAGCCTACAATGAGCAGTTCTTC. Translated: CASSGQGAYNEQFF.

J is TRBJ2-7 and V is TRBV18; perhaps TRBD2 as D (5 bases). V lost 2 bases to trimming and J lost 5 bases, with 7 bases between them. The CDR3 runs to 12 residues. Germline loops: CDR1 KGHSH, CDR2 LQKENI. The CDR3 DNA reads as TGTGCCAGCTCACCATACGGGGACGAGCAGTACTTC. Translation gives CASSPYGDEQYF.

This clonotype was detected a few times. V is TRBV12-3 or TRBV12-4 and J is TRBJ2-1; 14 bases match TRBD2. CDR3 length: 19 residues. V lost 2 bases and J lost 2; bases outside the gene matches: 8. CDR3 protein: CASSLPIGTSGGTYNEQFF. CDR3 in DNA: TGTGCCAGCAGTTTACCTATCGGGACTAGCGGGGGTACCTACAATGAGCAGTTCTTC.

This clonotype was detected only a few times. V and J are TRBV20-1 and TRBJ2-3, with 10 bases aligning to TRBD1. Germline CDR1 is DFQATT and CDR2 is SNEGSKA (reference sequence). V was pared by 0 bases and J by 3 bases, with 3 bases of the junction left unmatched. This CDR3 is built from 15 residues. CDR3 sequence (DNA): TGCAGTGCTAGAGACGGGGGACAGGGGACAGATACGCAGTATTTT. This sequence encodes CSARDGGQGTDTQYF.

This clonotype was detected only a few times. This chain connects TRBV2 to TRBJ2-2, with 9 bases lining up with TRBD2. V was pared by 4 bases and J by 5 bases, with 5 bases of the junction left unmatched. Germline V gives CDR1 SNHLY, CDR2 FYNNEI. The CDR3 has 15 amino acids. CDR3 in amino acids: CASSVESGGTGELFF. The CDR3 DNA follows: TGTGCCAGCAGTGTCGAAAGCGGGGGGACCGGGGAGCTGTTTTTT.

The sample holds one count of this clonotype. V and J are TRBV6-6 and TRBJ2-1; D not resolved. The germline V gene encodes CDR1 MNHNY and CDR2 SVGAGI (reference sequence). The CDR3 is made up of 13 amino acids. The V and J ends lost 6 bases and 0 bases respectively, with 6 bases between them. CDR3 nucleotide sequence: TGTGCCAGCAGCGGGTTCTCCTACAATGAGCAGTTCTTC. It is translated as CASSGFSYNEQFF.

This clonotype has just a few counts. The DNA of the CDR3 is TGCGCCAGCAGCTTGGGATGGGATTCAGATACGCAGTATTTT. Translating it yields CASSLGWDSDTQYF. The gene calls are TRBV5-1 and TRBJ2-3; D remains ambiguous. Trimming took off 0 bases at V and 4 bases at J, with 9 bases between the two ends. CDR3 length: 14 amino acids. The germline gives CDR1 SGHRS, CDR2 YFSETQ.

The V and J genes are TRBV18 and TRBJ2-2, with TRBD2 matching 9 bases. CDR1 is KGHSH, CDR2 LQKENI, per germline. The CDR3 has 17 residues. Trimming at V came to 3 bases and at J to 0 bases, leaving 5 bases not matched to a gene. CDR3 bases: TGTGCCAGCTCACCGGAAACTAGCGGGTCGAACACCGGGGAGCTGTTTTTT. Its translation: CASSPETSGSNTGELFF.

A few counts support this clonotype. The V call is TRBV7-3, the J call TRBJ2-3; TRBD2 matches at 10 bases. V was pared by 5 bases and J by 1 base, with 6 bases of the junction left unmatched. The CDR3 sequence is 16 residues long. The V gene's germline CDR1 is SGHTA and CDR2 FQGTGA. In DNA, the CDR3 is TGTGCCAGCAGCATAGACGGGACTAGCGGCACAGATACGCAGTATTTT. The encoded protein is CASSIDGTSGTDTQYF.

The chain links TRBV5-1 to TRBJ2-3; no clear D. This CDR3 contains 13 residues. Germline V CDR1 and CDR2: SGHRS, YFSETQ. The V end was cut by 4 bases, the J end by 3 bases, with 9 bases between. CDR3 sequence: CASSEGSTDTQYF. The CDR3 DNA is TGCGCCAGCAGCGAAGGGTCTACAGATACGCAGTATTTT.

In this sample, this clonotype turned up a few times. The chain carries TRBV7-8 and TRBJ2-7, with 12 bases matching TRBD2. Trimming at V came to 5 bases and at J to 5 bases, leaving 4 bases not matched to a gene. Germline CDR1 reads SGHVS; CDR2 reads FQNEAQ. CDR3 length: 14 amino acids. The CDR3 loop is CASSRLAGANEQYF. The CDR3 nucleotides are TGTGCCAGCAGCAGACTAGCGGGGGCAAACGAGCAGTACTTC.

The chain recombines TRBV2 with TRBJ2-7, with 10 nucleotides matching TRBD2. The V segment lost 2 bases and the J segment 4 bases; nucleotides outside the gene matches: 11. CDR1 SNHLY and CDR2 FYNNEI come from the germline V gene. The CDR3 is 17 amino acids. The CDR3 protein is CASSESVGSSGGYEQYF. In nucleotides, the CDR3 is TGTGCCAGCAGTGAAAGTGTGGGTTCTAGCGGGGGTTACGAGCAGTACTTC.

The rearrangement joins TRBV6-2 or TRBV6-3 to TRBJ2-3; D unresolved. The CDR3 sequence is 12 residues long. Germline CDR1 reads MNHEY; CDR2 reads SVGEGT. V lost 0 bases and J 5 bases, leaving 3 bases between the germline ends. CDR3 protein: CASSYSKDTQYF. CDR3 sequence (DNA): TGTGCCAGCAGTTACTCGAAAGATACGCAGTATTTT.

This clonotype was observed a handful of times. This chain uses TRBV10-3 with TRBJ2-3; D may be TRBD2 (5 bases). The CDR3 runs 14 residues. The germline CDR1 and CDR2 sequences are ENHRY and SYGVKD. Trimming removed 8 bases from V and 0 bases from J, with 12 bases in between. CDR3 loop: CAIASGSSTDTQYF. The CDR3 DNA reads TGTGCCATCGCATCGGGGTCTAGCACAGATACGCAGTATTTT.

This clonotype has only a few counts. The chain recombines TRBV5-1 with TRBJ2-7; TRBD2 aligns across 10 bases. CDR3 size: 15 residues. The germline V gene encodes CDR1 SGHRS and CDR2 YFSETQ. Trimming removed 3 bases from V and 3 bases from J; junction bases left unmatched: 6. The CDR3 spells CASSSLAGSIYEQYF. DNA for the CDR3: TGCGCCAGCAGCTCACTAGCGGGGTCTATCTACGAGCAGTACTTC.